One sample yielded the 10 T cell receptor beta chains listed below, sequenced in a study of cytomegalovirus exposure and HLA in healthy donors. It was with 60 Vbeta and 13 Jbeta primers that the PCR ran. Some clones are missing from TCRdb's copy, which holds only in-frame ones; the method was immunoSEQ multiplex PCR. This table has over 150,000 clones, 70% to 85% appearing once. Sequencing was done on a sample of PBMCs. The receptor source for this set is a man aged 25-45 years in good health and CMV-seropositive.

The chain employs TRBV29-1 and TRBJ1-1, with D hard to call. This CDR3 region has 13 residues. Germline V gene lookup returns CDR1 SQVTM and CDR2 ANQGSEA. Between the trimmed V and J ends, which lost 3 bases and 1 base, there was a span of 9 bases. Written as DNA, the CDR3 is TGCAGCGTTGATCTTGGCAGGAACACTGAAGCTTTCTTT. It codes for CSVDLGRNTEAFF.

This clone turned up a few times. As DNA, the CDR3 is TGTGCCAGCAGGATGCAGGGGGCTGGTGAAGCTTTCTTT. Amino acids: CASRMQGAGEAFF. The chain carries TRBV5-6 and TRBJ1-1; 8 bases line up with TRBD1. The CDR3 is 13 amino acids. The V and J ends lost 5 bases and 7 bases, in that order; junction bases with no gene match: 7. Per germline, CDR1 SGHDT and CDR2 YYEEEE.

V gene TRBV27 combines with J gene TRBJ1-1; D gene ambiguous. The CDR3 sequence is 13 residues long. V was trimmed by 2 bases and J by 0 bases, leaving 4 bases between them. The germline V gene has CDR1 MNHEY and CDR2 SMNVEV (reference sequence). CDR3 sequence reads: CASSLGLNTEAFF. In nucleotides, the CDR3 is TGTGCCAGCAGTTTAGGGCTGAACACTGAAGCTTTCTTT.

The V and J genes are TRBV4-1 and TRBJ1-2; perhaps TRBD1 as D (6 bases). CDR3 length: 20 residues. V lost 1 base and J lost 3, with 27 bases in between. Germline V CDR1 and CDR2: MGHRA, YSYEKL. This CDR3 reads CASSQVIRKQSYRDHYGYTF. CDR3 DNA sequence: TGCGCCAGCAGCCAAGTAATACGGAAACAATCTTACAGGGACCACTATGGCTACACCTTC.

This clone was seen a single time. The chain links TRBV12-5 to TRBJ2-7; 10 bases map to TRBD1. This CDR3 spans 16 amino acids. After removal of 3 bases from V and 5 bases from J, the junction contained 10 bases not matched to a gene. Germline CDR1 reads LGHNT; CDR2 reads FRNRAP. CDR3 in DNA: TGTGCTAGTGGTTTAGCAACCGGGACAGGGGTACACGAGCAGTACTTC. As protein: CASGLATGTGVHEQYF. Using reference TRBV12-5 and TRBJ2-7 for the parts outside the CDR3, the full variable domain is DARVTQTPRHKVTEMGQEVTMRCQPILGHNTVFWYRQTMMQGLELLAYFRNRAPLDDSGMPKDRFSAEMPDATLATLKIQPSEPRDSAVYFCASGLATGTGVHEQYFGPGTRLTVT.

A single count supports this clone. CDR3 coding DNA: TGTGCCAGCAGGCTCGACAGGGAAGGGAAGATAGGTAGCAATCAGCCCCAGCATTTT. This translates into CASRLDREGKIGSNQPQHF. The V gene is TRBV14, the J gene TRBJ1-5, with 7 bases aligning to TRBD1. Germline CDR1 and CDR2: SGHDN and FVKESK. V lost 6 bases, J lost 0 bases, and 17 bases stayed unmatched. The CDR3 is made up of 19 amino acids.

This rearrangement joins TRBV19 to TRBJ1-5; no clear D gene. With 1 base removed from V and 5 bases from J, the gap between germline ends came to 6 bases. Germline V CDR1 and CDR2: LNHDA, SQIVND (reference sequence). The CDR3 runs 13 residues. Written as DNA, the CDR3 is TGTGCCAGTAGTATAGTAATAGATCAGCCCCAGCATTTT. Amino acids: CASSIVIDQPQHF.

The gene calls are TRBV6-5 and TRBJ2-7; 10 positions agree with TRBD1. Germline values: CDR1 MNHEY, CDR2 SVGAGI. The CDR3 runs 15 residues. Trimming took 5 bases from V and 4 from J; bases not matched to a gene: 8. The CDR3 reads CASSRSDRGGYEQYF. CDR3 DNA sequence: TGTGCCAGCAGTAGATCGGACAGGGGGGGTTACGAGCAGTACTTC.

The table lists this clone with a few counts. The CDR3 nucleotides read TGTGCCAGCAGTTACCCCGCTAGCGGTGCTGGAGAGCAGTACTTC. Translating gives CASSYPASGAGEQYF. The chain links TRBV6-6 to TRBJ2-7; TRBD2 matches 7 bases. The germline V gene encodes CDR1 MNHNY and CDR2 SVGAGI (reference sequence). This CDR3 has 15 residues. Unmatched junction bases numbered 11, after V lost 2 bases and J lost 7 bases.

J is TRBJ1-2 and V is TRBV27; a weak D match, TRBD1 (5 bases). Trimming shortened V by 3 bases and J by 6 bases, and 11 bases separated the two germline ends. In germline, CDR1 is MNHEY, CDR2 SMNVEV (reference sequence). CDR3 length: 13 residues. CDR3 nucleotide sequence: TGTGCCAGCAGTTTCGGGGGTGCCAATGGCTACACCTTC. Amino acid sequence: CASSFGGANGYTF.